One sample yielded the 17 T cell receptor beta chains listed below, sequenced in a study of CD8+CD57+ T cells in acquired aplastic anemia. Sequencing was done on patients that had shown CD8+CD57+ cell expansion by flow cytometry. Researchers used genomic DNA as the template to profile TCR beta VDJ and CDR3. One entry per CDR3 protein, called by TCRdb with MiXCR from the reads. The sample holds about 120,000 distinct CDR3 sequences, 50% to 70% seen once. Sequencing was carried out using sorted CD4+, CD8+, or CD8+CD57+ T cells (not recorded which) from PBMCs. The receptor set was obtained from a human donor with aplastic anemia.

This clonotype was observed at least ten times. The rearrangement uses TRBV4-1 and TRBJ2-1; D may be TRBD1 or TRBD2 (5 bases each). V shed 0 bases and J shed 7 bases, with 13 bases lying between them. The CDR3 has 15 amino acids. The V gene's germline CDR1 is MGHRA and CDR2 YSYEKL. For the CDR3, the DNA is TGCGCCAGCAGCCAAGAGGGCCTAGGGGAGAATGAGCAGTTCTTC. Translating gives CASSQEGLGENEQFF.

The genes are TRBV2 and TRBJ1-1; D is unresolved. Trimming shortened V by 1 base and J by 1 base, and 4 bases separated the two germline ends. Germline-derived CDR1 and CDR2 are SNHLY and FYNNEI. The CDR3 is made up of 13 amino acids. CDR3: CASSEGRNTEAFF. DNA of the CDR3: TGTGCCAGCAGTGAAGGGCGGAACACTGAAGCTTTCTTT. The full variable domain, rest sourced from reference TRBV2 and TRBJ1-1, is EPEVTQTPSHQVTQMGQEVILRCVPISNHLYFYWYRQILGQKVEFLVSFYNNEISEKSEIFDDQFSVERPDGSNFTLKIRSTKLEDSAMYFCASSEGRNTEAFFGQGTRLTVV.

There are a few counts of this clonotype. The CDR3 nucleotides are TGCAGTGCTAGAGGAGGCGGATGGGATGAGCAGTTCTTC. It codes for CSARGGGWDEQFF. This chain uses TRBV20-1 with TRBJ2-1; D remains unclear. This CDR3 is 13 amino acids long. The germline V gene has CDR1 DFQATT and CDR2 SNEGSKA (reference sequence). Trimming pared 1 base from V and 8 bases from J, leaving 12 bases between.

V and J are TRBV2 and TRBJ1-1, with D hard to call. CDR3 length: 14 residues. V was pared by 3 bases and J by 2 bases, with 10 bases between. Germline V gene sequence: CDR1 SNHLY, CDR2 FYNNEI. The CDR3 sequence is CASSEAVTNTEAFF. The CDR3 nucleotides are TGTGCCAGCAGTGAGGCCGTAACCAACACTGAAGCTTTCTTT.

In this sample, this clonotype turned up a few times. This chain connects TRBV6-4 to TRBJ1-6; TRBD1 matches at 10 bases. The CDR3 runs 15 residues. Germline CDR1 reads MRHNA; CDR2 reads SNTAGT. V dropped 2 bases and J dropped 7; count of bases not matched to a gene: 2. CDR3 DNA sequence: TGTGCCAGCAGTGACCGGACAGGGGGAAATTCACCCCTCCACTTT. As protein: CASSDRTGGNSPLHF.

In regard to this clonotype: The conserved phenylalanine or tryptophan normally closing the CDR3 is absent here, so this likely arose from a read error. This chain links TRBV24-1 with TRBJ2-7; D ambiguous. Trimming stripped 9 bases from V and 7 bases from J, with 21 bases between. From germline, CDR1 is KGHDR and CDR2 SFDVKD. The CDR3 sequence is 14 residues long. As DNA, the CDR3 is TGTGCCACCTCGGGCGGCGGTCCTGGTAATGAGCAGTACTAC. This translates into CATSGGGPGNEQYY.

This chain links TRBV24-1 with TRBJ2-1, with D uncertain. The V end lost 0 bases, the J end lost 8 bases, and 4 bases lay between the germline ends. Germline CDR1 is KGHDR and CDR2 is SFDVKD. The CDR3 contains 12 residues. Here the CDR3 reads CATSDLKDEQFF. CDR3 nucleotides: TGTGCCACCAGTGATTTGAAGGATGAGCAGTTCTTC.

J is TRBJ2-5 and V is TRBV29-1; either TRBD1 or TRBD2 may supply D (5 bases each). The V end was cut by 6 bases, the J end by 1 base, with 9 bases between. This CDR3 contains 12 residues. Germline CDR1 SQVTM, CDR2 ANQGSEA. In nucleotides, the CDR3 is TGCAGCGTCCGGGACGGCCAAGAGACCCAGTACTTC. Amino acids: CSVRDGQETQYF.

The V and J genes are TRBV28 and TRBJ1-1; tentative D call: TRBD1 (5 bases). The V end was cut by 8 bases, the J end by 10 bases, with 11 bases between. The CDR3 extends over 10 amino acids. Germline V gene sequence: CDR1 MDHEN, CDR2 SYDVKM. The CDR3 protein is CASGGGGAFF. DNA for the CDR3: TGTGCCAGCGGTGGGGGGGGAGCTTTCTTT.

This clonotype has more than one count but fewer than ten. The rearrangement uses TRBV28 and TRBJ1-1; no clear D gene. This CDR3 contains 12 residues. Germline V gene data show CDR1 as MDHEN and CDR2 as SYDVKM. Trimming cost V 3 bases and J 1 base, with 3 bases left between them. CDR3 nucleotide sequence: TGTGCCAGCAGTTTTACGAACACTGAAGCTTTCTTT. Encoded protein: CASSFTNTEAFF.

The chain has TRBV20-1 and TRBJ1-4; D might be TRBD1 (5 bases). The CDR3 sequence is 13 residues long. Looked up from germline, CDR1 is DFQATT and CDR2 is SNEGSKA (reference sequence). Trimming shortened V by 5 bases and J by 6 bases, and 13 bases separated the two germline ends. In nucleotides, the CDR3 is TGCAGTGCTGACCGCCGGGGGGATGAAAAACTGTTTTTT. This translates into CSADRRGDEKLFF.

The CDR3: CSAELGFTEAFF. The CDR3 DNA reads as TGCAGTGCTGAATTAGGGTTCACTGAAGCTTTCTTT. This chain links TRBV20-1 with TRBJ1-1; D ambiguous. V lost 5 bases and J 4 bases, leaving 11 bases between the germline ends. From germline, CDR1 is DFQATT and CDR2 SNEGSKA (reference sequence). The CDR3 consists of 12 residues.

This clonotype was seen only once. A junction end diverges from the germline sequence, so it may reflect a read error. The chain joins TRBV20-1 to TRBJ1-1; 7 bases align to TRBD1. The CDR3 totals 13 residues. Germline-derived CDR1 and CDR2 are DFQATT and SNEGSKA (reference sequence). The CDR3 nucleotides are TGTAAGTGGGACAGCTTTTTGAACACTGAAGCTTTCTTT. It specifies CKWDSFLNTEAFF.

At least ten counts were recorded for this clonotype. In DNA form, the CDR3 reads TGTGCCGCCCGAGCGGGTGCCTCCTACGAGCAGTACTTC. Protein sequence: CAARAGASYEQYF. The chain recombines TRBV6-1 with TRBJ2-7; possible D gene TRBD2, 6 bases. The CDR3 has 13 amino acids. The V gene's germline CDR1 is MNHNS and CDR2 SASEGT. Trimming removed 11 bases at V and 0 bases at J, with 14 bases between.

Concerning this clonotype: A much bigger clone sits one base away, suggesting this may be a read error. J is TRBJ2-7 and V is TRBV6-1, with TRBD1 as a possible D gene (5 bases). Germline V lookup: CDR1 MNHNS, CDR2 SASEGT. The CDR3 extends over 12 amino acids. V was cut by 8 bases and J by 0 bases, with 8 bases left in between. CDR3 protein: CASLDNSYEQYF. For the CDR3, the DNA is TGTGCCAGCCTGGACAACTCCTACGAGCAGTACTTC.

The chain links TRBV29-1 to TRBJ2-7; D is unresolved. The CDR3 loop spans 15 amino acids. Germline-derived CDR1 and CDR2 are SQVTM and ANQGSEA. Trimming took 4 bases from V and 3 from J, leaving 19 bases between them. The CDR3 is CSVVVGHGLDYEQYF. The DNA for the CDR3 is TGCAGCGTTGTTGTGGGTCACGGGTTGGACTACGAGCAGTACTTC.

The chain is built from TRBV5-5 and TRBJ2-2, with TRBD1 identical over 10 bases. CDR1 and CDR2 (germline): SGHKS, YYEKEE (reference sequence). V shed 3 bases, J shed 4 bases, and the junction held 3 bases outside the gene matches. The CDR3 is 15 amino acids. The CDR3 region is CASSWGDRGTGELFF. CDR3 DNA: TGTGCCAGCAGCTGGGGGGACAGGGGCACCGGGGAGCTGTTTTTT.